This T cell receptor beta chain originates from a study of CD8+CD57+ T cells in acquired aplastic anemia listed by TCRdb under 2018. Study-wide context: On average, sorted CD4+ and CD8+ cells yielded about 3 ug of extracted DNA, with a range of roughly 0.18 to 30 ug. Healthy donor samples averaged about 9.8 million reads for CD4+ and approximately 11 million for CD8+ cells.

Genomic DNA served as template for TCR beta VDJ combination and CDR3 sequence profiling. TCR repertoire sequencing was run on an Illumina HiSeq 2000. On the study's bioinformatics: Repertoires were assessed using TRBV/TRBJ rearrangement plots, CDR3 size and DJ length profiles, and Simpson's diversity index. The immunodominant clone was defined as the most abundant DNA sequence in deep sequencing data. CDR3 amino acid sequences were screened for sharing across subjects and were compared with published repertoires and the VDJdb database. The public reads were reprocessed in TCRdb via fastp at Q25 and MiXCR, keeping in-frame beta chains. One record per CDR3 amino acid sequence lists the most common genes and DNA. These V and J calls are TCRdb output, not the study's own analysis. Present in this sample are about 170,000 distinct CDR3 sequences, 55% to 75% of which were seen just once. The ten largest clones take up about 48% of the sample.

In this study, sorted CD4+ and CD8+ T cells from the blood of healthy subjects and of severe aplastic anemia patients had their TCR repertoires deep-sequenced. Ficoll-Paque density gradient centrifugation was used to isolate peripheral blood mononuclear cells. Before DNA extraction, CD4+ and CD8+ T cells were sorted by FACS or by magnetic beads. The cysteine opens and the phenylalanine closes a CDR3 of 13 amino acids. Only the CDR3 part of the read is kept: 39 bases, read in frame from the first base. V loses 4 bases of germline sequence and J loses 2 bases, and the interval between the two ends is 9 bases. The germline V gene supplies CDR1 MDHEN and CDR2 SYDVKM. The investigation overall reported the following: Patients and healthy controls showed no significant difference in CD8+ Simpson's diversity (P=0.060). Roughly 29 CD8+ CDR3 sequences were found to be shared between patients and controls, but these sequences appeared to be highly expressed in patients and within the immunodominant clones of the patients.

Comments on this clonotype: Which antigen it targets is not known. No base qualities exist here, and no much larger clone lies one base off it.

The TCR comes from a human donor in good health. Input material: sorted CD4+, CD8+, or CD8+CD57+ T cells (not recorded which) from PBMCs. The chain is assembled from TRBV28 and TRBJ2-7; no D gene call is confident. The CDR3 is CASSSQITYEQYF. The nucleotide sequence is given as TGTGCCAGCAGTTCTCAGATTACCTACGAGCAGTACTTC.